Following are 12 T cell receptor beta chains from one sample sequenced in a study of immune evolution from preneoplasia to lung adenocarcinoma (dated by TCRdb to the early 2020s). Library creation used the immunoSEQ multiplex PCR assay. Imported from immuneACCESS, the table was reduced by TCRdb to in-frame sequences with V and J called. These copies leave out some clones; in studies compared against another copy, an unresolved V gene accounts for under half, and the cause of the remainder is not known. In this sample the table shows about 9,600 clones, around 82% of which occur a single time. 4% to 5.5% of the sample goes to the ten largest clones. The specimen was FFPE minimally invasive lung adenocarcinoma tissue. The cell subset or site label, read with the paper, signifies: micro-invasive lung adenocarcinoma (MIA). The receptor source for this set is a person aged 70 to 79 with lung adenocarcinoma.

V and J are TRBV28 and TRBJ1-4, with unresolved D. CDR1 is MDHEN and CDR2 is SYDVKM in the germline V gene. V lost 5 bases and J 0 bases, leaving 13 bases between the germline ends. The CDR3 runs 16 residues. The CDR3: CASSPPEYATNEKLFF. In DNA, the CDR3 is TGTGCCAGCAGTCCCCCAGAATATGCAACTAATGAAAAACTGTTTTTT.

The chain combines TRBV4-1 with TRBJ1-2, with a tentative D call TRBD1 (5 bases). This CDR3 region has 14 residues. The germline V gene encodes CDR1 MGHRA and CDR2 YSYEKL. Trimming took off 4 bases at V and 4 bases at J, with 13 bases between the two ends. The CDR3 is CASSPQGEVYGYTF. In DNA, the CDR3 is TGCGCCAGCAGCCCTCAAGGGGAGGTCTATGGCTACACCTTC.

The J gene is TRBJ2-1, the V gene TRBV7-2; 8 bases fit TRBD2. Germline CDR1 is SGHTA and CDR2 is FQGNSA. Trimming took 6 bases from V and 2 from J; bases not matched to a gene: 12. The length of the CDR3 is 17 residues. CDR3 bases: TGTGCCAGCAGGCCGCCCCTAACTAGCGGCACCTACAATGAGCAGTTCTTC. It translates to CASRPPLTSGTYNEQFF.

J is TRBJ1-1 and V is TRBV29-1, with 7 bases that match TRBD1. Germline V gene sequence: CDR1 SQVTM, CDR2 ANQGSEA. V was pared by 8 bases and J by 1 base, with 7 bases of the junction left unmatched. The CDR3 runs 13 residues. CDR3 nucleotide sequence: TGCAGCTCCAGCGACAGGGCGAACACTGAAGCTTTCTTT. This gives the protein CSSSDRANTEAFF.

The chain links TRBV6-5 to TRBJ1-1, with no clear D. The CDR3 length is 16 residues. V gave up 4 bases and J gave up 0 bases, with 15 bases separating them. Germline lookup yields CDR1 MNHEY and CDR2 SVGAGI. Here the CDR3 DNA reads TGTGCCAGCAGTTCCACGACAAGCCCGGTGAACACTGAAGCTTTCTTT. It specifies CASSSTTSPVNTEAFF.

V and J are TRBV30 and TRBJ2-1; D might be TRBD1 or TRBD2, each matching 6 bases. This CDR3 contains 12 residues. Germline V gives CDR1 GTSNPN, CDR2 SVGIG (reference sequence). CDR3 protein: CAGGSGFSEQFF. In DNA form, the CDR3 reads TGTGCGGGGGGCTCGGGGTTCAGTGAGCAGTTCTTC.

The V and J genes are TRBV10-2 and TRBJ2-7, with a tentative D call TRBD1 (5 bases). Trimming took off 6 bases at V and 6 bases at J, with 27 bases between the two ends. The CDR3 is 17 residues long. Germline CDR1 WSHSY, CDR2 SAAADI. This CDR3 is CASSGAFGTPGFGEQYF. The CDR3 DNA follows: TGCGCCAGCAGCGGAGCTTTTGGCACCCCAGGGTTTGGCGAGCAGTACTTC.

The chain recombines TRBV7-2 with TRBJ1-5; no clear D gene. This CDR3 spans 14 amino acids. Trimming stripped 0 bases from V and 3 bases from J, with 6 bases between. Germline CDR1 reads SGHTA; CDR2 reads FQGNSA. The chain's CDR3 is CASSLAGNNQPQHF. In nucleotides, the CDR3 is TGTGCCAGCAGCTTAGCAGGGAACAATCAGCCCCAGCATTTT.

The CDR3 nucleotides are TGTGCCAGCAGCGCCACGTCTTTTAGAGGCGGGGAGCTGTTTTTT. Translating gives CASSATSFRGGELFF. The rearrangement joins TRBV9 to TRBJ2-2; D gene ambiguous. V was pared by 3 bases and J by 7 bases, with 16 bases between. CDR1 and CDR2 from the germline V gene are SGDLS and YYNGEE. This CDR3 comprises 15 residues.

The rearrangement uses TRBV5-6 and TRBJ1-1, with 9 bases lining up with TRBD1. The CDR3 is 14 residues long. The V gene's germline CDR1 is SGHDT and CDR2 YYEEEE. V trimming: 4 bases; J trimming: 6 bases; junction bases outside the gene matches: 7. The CDR3 reads CASSLRDRVPEAFF. The CDR3, as DNA: TGTGCCAGCAGCCTCCGGGACAGGGTCCCTGAAGCTTTCTTT.

This chain joins TRBV19 and TRBJ1-5, with TRBD1 matching over 7 bases. V trimming: 10 bases; J trimming: 5 bases; junction bases outside the gene matches: 14. Germline-derived CDR1 and CDR2 are LNHDA and SQIVND (reference sequence). The CDR3 loop spans 15 amino acids. DNA for the CDR3: TGTGCCACCCCTCAAGACAGGGACACCCATCAGCCCCAGCATTTT. It is translated as CATPQDRDTHQPQHF. Looking up the rest from reference TRBV19 and TRBJ1-5 gives the full variable domain: DGGITQSPKYLFRKEGQNVTLSCEQNLNHDAMYWYRQDPGQGLRLIYYSQIVNDFQKGDIAEGYSVSREKKESFPLTVTSAQKNPTAFYLCATPQDRDTHQPQHFGDGTRLSIL.

Only one count was recorded for this clone. V gene TRBV7-8 combines with J gene TRBJ2-7; either TRBD1 or TRBD2 may supply D (5 bases each). This CDR3 comprises 16 residues. Trimming removed 6 bases from V and 4 bases from J, with 22 bases in between. Per the germline V gene, CDR1 is SGHVS and CDR2 is FQNEAQ. As DNA, the CDR3 is TGTGCCAGCAGGCCCCCGATGGGGGAGAAGGTTTACGAGCAGTACTTC. Its protein is CASRPPMGEKVYEQYF.